The T cell receptor beta chain described here comes from a study of graft-versus-host responses after intestinal transplantation. The CDR3 spans 16 residues. V gave up 4 bases and J gave up 5 bases; unmatched junction bases: 9. The germline V gene has CDR1 MDHEN and CDR2 SYDVKM. Worth noting for this clone: As yet, its antigen is unknown.

Here immunoSEQ multiplex PCR was the method, and the copy in TCRdb shows in-frame clones only, minus some. The repertoire holds about 89,000 clones, with approximately 94% as singletons. This TCR derives from a human donor who was the organ donor for an intestinal transplant. Specimen: unstimulated CD4+ T cells sorted from spleen or lymph node cells, collected before transplant. This chain uses TRBV28 with TRBJ2-2; 8 bases line up with TRBD1. CDR3 region: CASSSQGAGGTGELFF. Here the CDR3 DNA reads TGTGCCAGCAGTTCCCAGGGGGCAGGGGGGACCGGGGAGCTGTTTTTT.